This is a list of T cell receptor beta chains from one sample in a study of T-cell memory formation after mild COVID-19. Via MiXCR, TCRdb re-called the 5' RACE reads, giving one row per CDR3 protein. The data hold hundreds of thousands of distinct CDR3 sequences, with about a fifth observed a single time. Input material: PBMCs or a T cell subset sorted from them (not recorded which). The origin of the receptors is an adult woman who had mild COVID-19 (a few samples of this study predate the infection). Cell type and time point are not known. The CDR3 runs from the conserved cysteine through the conserved F or W. D genes are given only for firm matches. Rows may omit the clone size; those that give it use once, few, many or a size class.

cdr3_nt cdr3_aa j_call clone_size d_call v_call
TGTGCCAGCAGTGAAGCTGGGTCCAACACTGAAGCTTTCTTT CASSEAGSNTEAFF TRBJ1-1 NA NA TRBV2
TGTGCCAGCAGGGGGAACGGCTACAATGAGCAGTTCTTC CASRGNGYNEQFF TRBJ2-1 many NA TRBV6-2/TRBV6-3
TGTGCCAGCAGCCTACAGGGACTAGCTCCCGGGGAGCTGTTTTTT CASSLQGLAPGELFF TRBJ2-2 NA TRBD2 TRBV7-9
TGCGCCAGCAGCTTGGTGACTAAGACTAGCGGGAGGGACCACGAGCAGTACTTC CASSLVTKTSGRDHEQYF TRBJ2-7 NA TRBD2 TRBV5-1
TGTGCCAGCAGCTTAGGGGTAGCAGGTAACAATGAGCAGTTCTTC CASSLGVAGNNEQFF TRBJ2-1 NA NA TRBV7-8
TGCAGTGCGCATCGTATGGGGCTGCAGTATTTGAACACTGAAGCTTTCTTT CSAHRMGLQYLNTEAFF TRBJ1-1 NA NA TRBV20-1
TGTGCCAGCAGCTTCGAATTGCCGGCTTTCTTT CASSFELPAFF TRBJ1-1 NA NA TRBV7-9
TGTGCCAGCAGCCGGGACAGGGGGCAGGGCAATCAGCCCCAGCATTTT CASSRDRGQGNQPQHF TRBJ1-5 NA TRBD1 TRBV7-2
TGTGCCAGCAGTTCGGCCCGTAGGGAGGGGGACGAGCAGTACTTC CASSSARREGDEQYF TRBJ2-7 few NA TRBV12-3/TRBV12-4
TGCAGTGCTAGAGCATACCTCTTAGGAGACAGTTCCTACAATGAGCAGTTCTTC CSARAYLLGDSSYNEQFF TRBJ2-1 NA NA TRBV20-1
TGTGCCAGCAGCTTAGGGCGGGGGGTCTATGATGAGCAGTTCTTC CASSLGRGVYDEQFF TRBJ2-1 few TRBD2 TRBV7-8
TGTGCCAGCAGCTTAATCTGGGACACCCCTAACTATGGCTACACCTTC CASSLIWDTPNYGYTF TRBJ1-2 NA NA TRBV7-9
TGTGCCAGCAGCACGGAGGGCGGGGCTAGCGTCTACAATGAGCAGTTCTTC CASSTEGGASVYNEQFF TRBJ2-1 NA NA TRBV5-4
TGTGCCAGCAGGGGAGAGGTCTACGAGCAGTACTTC CASRGEVYEQYF TRBJ2-7 many NA TRBV7-9
TGTGCCAGCAGCTGGGGACTAGCGGGAGGGGATGAGCAGTTCTTC CASSWGLAGGDEQFF TRBJ2-1 many TRBD2 TRBV5-8
TGTGCCAGCACCGGGCTTTTGAACACTGAAGCTTTCTTT CASTGLLNTEAFF TRBJ1-1 NA NA TRBV6-6
TGTGCCAGCAGCCCTACAGGGGGTGTCACTGAAGCTTTCTTT CASSPTGGVTEAFF TRBJ1-1 NA TRBD1 TRBV7-9
TGTGCCAGCAGCTTAGCGGGGGGAGGGAATTCACCCCTCCACTTT CASSLAGGGNSPLHF TRBJ1-6 NA NA TRBV7-6
TGTGCCAGCAGTTTTTTATCGGGATTAGGGGAGCTGTTTTTT CASSFLSGLGELFF TRBJ2-2 few NA TRBV12-3/TRBV12-4
TGTGCCAGCAGGGTACCGTTGGCAACCGGCTCCTACGAGCAGTACTTC CASRVPLATGSYEQYF TRBJ2-7 few NA TRBV9
TGCGCCAGCAGCCAAGGGCGGGGTAACTCCTACAATGAGCAGTTCTTC CASSQGRGNSYNEQFF TRBJ2-1 NA NA TRBV4-1
TGTGCCAGCAGCTCGTCGGCAAGGGGAGGGCCAGACGATACGCAGTATTTT CASSSSARGGPDDTQYF TRBJ2-3 few TRBD2 TRBV5-5
TGTGCCAGCTCACCGACAGGGGGTGCGTCCTACGAGCAGTACTTC CASSPTGGASYEQYF TRBJ2-7 NA TRBD1 TRBV18
TGTGCCATCAGTGATCGAGTTGGGGTGGGACAGGGAGCCACTGGCTACACCTTC CAISDRVGVGQGATGYTF TRBJ1-2 NA TRBD1 TRBV10-3
TGCAGTGCTAGAGGTCTGGTCGGGACAGGCCGACCTTACGAGCAGTACTTC CSARGLVGTGRPYEQYF TRBJ2-7 NA TRBD1 TRBV20-1
TGTGCCAGCAGTCCCGAATTTGATCAGCCCCAGCATTTT CASSPEFDQPQHF TRBJ1-5 few NA TRBV6-5
TGTGCCAGCAGCCTGACTAGCGGGAAAGGGGAGACCCAGTACTTC CASSLTSGKGETQYF TRBJ2-5 few TRBD2 TRBV6-6
TGCAGTGCTAGTGGGGCGGGAGTTGCCAATGAGCAGTTCTTC CSASGAGVANEQFF TRBJ2-1 NA TRBD2 TRBV20-1
TGTGCCAGCAGCAAAGACTCAGATTCTGGGGTGGTGGAAGGAAATGAGCAGTTCTTC CASSKDSDSGVVEGNEQFF TRBJ2-1 few NA TRBV21-1
TGTGCCAGCAGTTCTTTGGCGGGATTCAACTACGAGCAGTACTTC CASSSLAGFNYEQYF TRBJ2-7 few NA TRBV6-6
TGCAGCGTTTTGGGGGATCGCTATGGCTACACCTTC CSVLGDRYGYTF TRBJ1-2 few NA TRBV29-1
TGCAGTGCTAGAGATTTAGGACTAGCGGGAGGAGAAGCTGGTAGCTACGAGCAGTACTTC CSARDLGLAGGEAGSYEQYF TRBJ2-7 NA TRBD2 TRBV20-1
TGTGCCAGCAGCCCTGTAAGGTTCGGCTATGGCTACACCTTC CASSPVRFGYGYTF TRBJ1-2 NA NA TRBV11-2
TGTGCCAGCAGCCAAGATAGGGGGCAGGGGTATGCAACTAATGAAAAACTGTTTTTT CASSQDRGQGYATNEKLFF TRBJ1-4 NA TRBD1 TRBV4-2
TGTGCCACCAGTGATTTCGGCCAGTCGGGCCACGAGCAGTACTTC CATSDFGQSGHEQYF TRBJ2-7 many NA TRBV24-1
TGTGCCAGCAGCTCGGTCGGACAGGGTCGGGGTACGCAGTATTTT CASSSVGQGRGTQYF TRBJ2-3 NA TRBD1 TRBV7-8
TGTGCCAGCAGCTCGACTAGCGGGGGGGGAGAGACCCAGTACTTC CASSSTSGGGETQYF TRBJ2-5 NA TRBD2 TRBV7-2
TGTGCCAGCAGCTTAGCTCAAAAGGGGGAAGTATGGAATGAGCAGTTCTTC CASSLAQKGEVWNEQFF TRBJ2-1 NA NA TRBV7-8
TGTGCCAGCTCACCAGGGGAGGGCACTGAAGCTTTCTTT CASSPGEGTEAFF TRBJ1-1 NA NA TRBV18
TGTGCCAGCAGCCAAGTTAAGGACAGGCACACCGGGGAGCTGTTTTTT CASSQVKDRHTGELFF TRBJ2-2 NA TRBD1 TRBV4-2
TGTGCCAGCAAAAAGAGGGGGGGGGCCTACGAGCAGTACTTC CASKKRGGAYEQYF TRBJ2-7 few NA TRBV6-5
TGCGCCAGCAGCTGGGGTTACCGGGGTTCTAACTATGGCTACACCTTC CASSWGYRGSNYGYTF TRBJ1-2 few NA TRBV5-1
TGTGCCAGCAGTTTACAGGGGCCAAACTCACCCCTCCACTTT CASSLQGPNSPLHF TRBJ1-6 few TRBD1 TRBV6-6
TGTGCCAGTAGTATAGATCTGGTCCTCAGCTCCTACAATGAGCAGTTCTTC CASSIDLVLSSYNEQFF TRBJ2-1 once NA TRBV19
TGTGCCAGCAGTTACACTAACAGTAGGGGGTTCTACGAGCAGTACTTC CASSYTNSRGFYEQYF TRBJ2-7 NA NA TRBV6-5